This is a list of T cell receptor beta chains from one sample in a study of blood T cells in healthy people across ages. MiXCR, run by TCRdb on the 5' RACE reads, gives a single entry per CDR3 protein. The repertoire holds some 930,000 distinct CDR3 sequences, with around 29% as singletons. These data are also associated with another study on T cells of mothers and their children.

The sequenced sample was blood. The receptors stem from a woman aged 40 to 50 in good health. Each CDR3 is given with its conserved first and last residue.

cdr3_length	v_call	j_call	cdr3_aa
16	TRBV5-1	TRBJ2-1	CASSSLTGGVYNEQFF
14	TRBV6-4	TRBJ1-2	CASRDTGLEAGYTF
17	TRBV29-1	TRBJ2-3	CSVEGKTSGGAVDTQYF
14	TRBV12-5	TRBJ2-5	CASGSDRAGETQDF
17	TRBV6-2/TRBV6-3	TRBJ2-1	CASSYVGVPYLGNEQFF
19	TRBV6-1	TRBJ1-5	CASSEIGQGPENSNQPQHF
13	TRBV9	TRBJ2-4	CASSVGGGGIQYF
12	TRBV11-2	TRBJ2-1	CASSLLAAEQFF
14	TRBV7-6	TRBJ2-7	CASSLQGLAQNLYF
18	TRBV4-1	TRBJ2-3	CASSQEGLGQGSTDTQYF
15	TRBV5-6	TRBJ2-5	CASSIGQGMRETQYF
11	TRBV29-1	TRBJ2-7	CSVGIFYEQYF
13	TRBV5-1	TRBJ2-7	CASSFGPSYERYF
15	TRBV5-1	TRBJ1-5	CASSPDGGAAQPQHF
16	TRBV7-7	-	CASSLVGKGLDYEQYF
11	TRBV30	TRBJ2-5	CAWAVGPPQYF
16	TRBV28	TRBJ2-2	CASSLFRDIVTGELFF
13	TRBV5-1	TRBJ2-3	CASTLPTADTQYF
12	TRBV24-1	TRBJ1-2	CATSGGGQGYTF
14	TRBV12-3/TRBV12-4	TRBJ2-3	CASSNGLSTDTQYF
13	TRBV7-3	TRBJ1-5	CASSRGPSEPQHF
17	TRBV14	TRBJ2-1	CASSHGKWQGIYNEQFF
15	TRBV7-3	TRBJ2-1	CASSYRVGGYNEQFF
14	TRBV4-3	TRBJ2-3	CASSQEGRSDTQYF
13	TRBV20-1	TRBJ2-7	CSAPRDRVDEQYF
14	TRBV3-1	TRBJ2-1	CASSRGRGNNEQFF
15	TRBV7-3	TRBJ2-2	CASSFQGSNTGELFF
15	TRBV11-2	TRBJ2-1	CASSLNVLAGGQGFF
15	TRBV20-1	TRBJ1-3	CSARGNAGSGNTIYF
18	TRBV15	TRBJ1-1	CATSRDLRAGGEGAEAFF
15	TRBV5-1	TRBJ1-4	CASSLGTANNEKLFF
16	TRBV5-1	-	CASRLAGRGRPGEQYF
15	TRBV5-6	TRBJ2-7	CASSSRGHGTYEQYF
13	TRBV7-2	TRBJ2-5	CASSPDLFETQYF
15	TRBV5-4	TRBJ2-1	CASSLESNPYNEQFF
12	TRBV18	TRBJ2-5	CASSSLQEAQYF
13	TRBV12-3/TRBV12-4	TRBJ2-7	CASSWTPRREQYF
13	TRBV20-1	TRBJ2-7	CSATQGQPDEQYF
14	TRBV5-1	TRBJ2-5	CATTQSGSGETQYF
16	TRBV20-1	TRBJ2-6	CSTIPSHREGANVLTF
15	TRBV7-2	TRBJ2-7	CASSGLATSSYEQYF
13	TRBV9	TRBJ2-3	CASSVMGGDTQYF
14	TRBV7-8	TRBJ2-5	CASSQGAIQETQYF
16	TRBV27	TRBJ2-3	CASSPSGWTSTDTQYF
14	TRBV29-1	TRBJ2-7	CSVAGQGPEGEQYF
15	TRBV28	TRBJ2-7	CASRLSIRPTYEQYF
12	TRBV24-1	TRBJ2-7	CATSDHSYEQYF
16	TRBV7-3	TRBJ1-2	CASSLTPITGRDGYTF
15	TRBV3-1	TRBJ2-3	CASSGLAGESDTQYF
15	TRBV6-5	TRBJ1-2	CASSYSAGTDYGYTF
17	TRBV20-1	TRBJ2-3	CSAIGQPAGDNTDTQYF
14	TRBV20-1	TRBJ2-1	CSARGWRGYNEQFF
15	TRBV12-3/TRBV12-4	TRBJ2-3	CASSFLTGGTDTQYF
13	TRBV7-2	TRBJ1-2	CASSPQGIDGYTF
14	TRBV7-2	TRBJ1-1	CASSPRRGRTEAFF
13	TRBV19	TRBJ1-5	CASSITRDQPQHF
13	TRBV27	TRBJ2-7	CASALSSGSEQYF
14	TRBV7-9	TRBJ2-5	CASNLVSGKETQYF
15	TRBV9	TRBJ1-1	CASSPGIAWNTEAFF
15	TRBV7-2	TRBJ2-7	CASRTGTSGTYEQYF